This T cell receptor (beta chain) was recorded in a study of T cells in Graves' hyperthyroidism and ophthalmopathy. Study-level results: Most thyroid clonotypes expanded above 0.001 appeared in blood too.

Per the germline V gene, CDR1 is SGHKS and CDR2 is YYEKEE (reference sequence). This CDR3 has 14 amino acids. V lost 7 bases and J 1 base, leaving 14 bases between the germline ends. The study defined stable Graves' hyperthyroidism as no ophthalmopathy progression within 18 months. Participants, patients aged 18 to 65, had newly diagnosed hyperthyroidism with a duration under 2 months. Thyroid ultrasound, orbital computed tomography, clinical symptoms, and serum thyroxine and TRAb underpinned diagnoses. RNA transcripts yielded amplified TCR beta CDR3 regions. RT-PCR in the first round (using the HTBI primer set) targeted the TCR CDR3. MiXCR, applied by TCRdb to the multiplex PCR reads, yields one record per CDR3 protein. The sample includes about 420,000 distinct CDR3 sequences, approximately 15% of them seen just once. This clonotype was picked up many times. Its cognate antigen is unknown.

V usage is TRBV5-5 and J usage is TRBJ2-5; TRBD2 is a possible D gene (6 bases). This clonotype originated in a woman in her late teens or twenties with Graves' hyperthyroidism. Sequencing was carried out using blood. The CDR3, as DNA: TGTGCCAGCGGGACGGGACTTGGCCAAGAGACCCAGTACTTC. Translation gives CASGTGLGQETQYF.